The next 18 T cell receptor beta chains were all read from a single sample in a study of blood T cells in healthy people across ages. The use of a sample-barcoded 5' primer and a J-beta primer mix characterized a second PCR of roughly 6 to 11 cycles. Each CDR3 protein is one row after TCRdb ran MiXCR on the 5' RACE reads. The table lists about 640,000 distinct CDR3 sequences, 40% to 45% of them singletons. The specimen was blood. These receptors originate from an elderly man in good health.

V usage is TRBV20-1 and J usage is TRBJ2-2; 7 nucleotides line up with TRBD1. CDR1 and CDR2 (germline): DFQATT, SNEGSKA (reference sequence). The J segment lost 6 bases and the V segment lost 0 bases, leaving 10 bases of the junction unmatched. The length of the CDR3 is 16 residues. The CDR3 region has the DNA TGCAGTGCTAGAGATGGAGGCAGGGGGATCGCCGGGGAGCTGTTTTTT. It encodes CSARDGGRGIAGELFF.

The chain links TRBV6-2 or TRBV6-3 to TRBJ2-1; TRBD2 agrees at 12 bases. V lost 4 bases and J lost 6; bases outside the gene matches: 4. The CDR3 extends over 15 amino acids. The germline CDR1 and CDR2 sequences are MNHEY and SVGEGT. The CDR3 coding sequence is TGTGCCAGCAGTTGGACTAGCGGGACACGCAATGAGCAGTTCTTC. It yields the protein CASSWTSGTRNEQFF.

This clonotype was found a few times. This chain uses TRBV5-1 with TRBJ1-5, with D possibly being TRBD1 (6 bases). The CDR3 covers 14 residues. Germline lookup yields CDR1 SGHRS and CDR2 YFSETQ. Trimming removed 7 bases at V and 7 bases at J, with 18 bases between. Written as DNA, the CDR3 is TGCGCCAGCTCCGCTGTCAGGGGCGGGCAGCCCCAGCATTTT. It specifies CASSAVRGGQPQHF.

This clonotype was detected only a few times. The chain carries TRBV21-1 and TRBJ2-4; the table assigns TRBD1, which was not confirmed against the DNA. TRBV21-1 constitutes a pseudogene. The CDR3 runs 16 residues. The CDR3 reads CASRYLGGVGINIQYF. Written as DNA, the CDR3 is TGTGCCAGCAGATACCTGGGGGGCGTAGGAATAAACATTCAGTACTTC.

This sequence joins TRBV11-3 and TRBJ2-3; D possibly matches TRBD1 or TRBD2 (5 bases each). V gave up 1 base and J gave up 4 bases, with 15 bases separating them. The germline CDR1 and CDR2 sequences are SGHNT and YENEEA. This CDR3 is 16 amino acids long. The CDR3 nucleotides are TGTGCCAGCAGCTTAGCGGGGACGGATGGGGCAGATACGCAGTATTTT. Translating it yields CASSLAGTDGADTQYF.

This clonotype appeared once. One base away lies a much larger clone, so this may be a sequencing read error. This chain links TRBV24-1 with TRBJ2-3; the match to TRBD1 covers 7 bases. Per the germline V gene, CDR1 is KGHDR and CDR2 is SFDVKD. This CDR3 is 17 amino acids long. V trimming: 3 bases; J trimming: 0 bases; junction bases outside the gene matches: 8. For the CDR3, the DNA is TGTGCCACCAGTGATATATCGGGACAGCTTAGCACAGATACGCAGTATTTT. Encoded protein: CATSDISGQLSTDTQYF.

The chain recombines TRBV20-1 with TRBJ1-2; D gene ambiguous. CDR1 DFQATT and CDR2 SNEGSKA come from the germline V gene (reference sequence). CDR3 length: 12 residues. The germline V and J ends were trimmed by 6 bases and 1 base, with 9 bases remaining between them. The CDR3 sequence is CSAAEFNYGYTF. The CDR3, as DNA: TGCAGTGCCGCCGAGTTTAACTATGGCTACACCTTC.

The genes are TRBV7-2 and TRBJ2-7, with D perhaps TRBD1 (6 bases). Trimming took 6 bases from V and 2 from J, leaving 29 bases between them. The CDR3 runs to 19 residues. Per germline, CDR1 SGHTA and CDR2 FQGNSA. This CDR3 reads CASRKTAVGPDSGTYEQYF. The CDR3, as DNA: TGTGCCAGCAGGAAGACAGCGGTGGGTCCGGACAGTGGCACCTACGAGCAGTACTTC.

There are a few counts of this clonotype. V is TRBV6-1 and J is TRBJ2-3; D gene uncertain. Germline assignment: CDR1 MNHNS and CDR2 SASEGT. The CDR3 loop spans 12 amino acids. Trimming removed 4 bases at V and 5 bases at J, with 7 bases between. The DNA for the CDR3 is TGTGCCAGCAGTGGTTCGGGAGATACGCAGTATTTT. Protein: CASSGSGDTQYF.

The chain employs TRBV28 and TRBJ2-5; D perhaps matches TRBD2 (5 bases). V lost 2 bases, J lost 5 bases, and 21 bases lay in between. The CDR3 extends over 17 amino acids. Per germline, CDR1 MDHEN and CDR2 SYDVKM. The DNA of the CDR3 is TGTGCCAGCAGTTTACCCCCCAACGGGGTAGCTCCCGAGACCCAGTACTTC. The encoded protein is CASSLPPNGVAPETQYF. The whole variable domain, remainder taken from reference TRBV28 and TRBJ2-5, is DVKVTQSSRYLVKRTGEKVFLECVQDMDHENMFWYRQDPGLGLRLIYFSYDVKMKEKGDIPEGYSVSREKKERFSLILESASTNQTSMYLCASSLPPNGVAPETQYFGPGTRLLVL.

V usage is TRBV7-2 and J usage is TRBJ2-3, with TRBD2 matching over 9 bases. Germline values: CDR1 SGHTA, CDR2 FQGNSA. This CDR3 is 17 amino acids long. The trim removed 4 bases at V and 0 bases at J, leaving 8 bases unmatched. The CDR3 DNA reads as TGTGCCAGCAGCTCCCGCAGCGGGGGGACTAGCACAGATACGCAGTATTTT. Residues: CASSSRSGGTSTDTQYF.

Only one count was recorded for this clonotype. J is TRBJ2-1 and V is TRBV20-1, with 8 bases matching TRBD2. The germline CDR1 and CDR2 sequences are DFQATT and SNEGSKA (reference sequence). The CDR3 has 14 residues. V was pared by 5 bases and J by 9 bases, with 12 bases of the junction left unmatched. The CDR3 DNA sequence: TGCAGTGCTGGAGGACGAGCGGGAGAAGGTGAGCAGTTCTTC. It specifies CSAGGRAGEGEQFF.

The rearrangement links TRBV20-1 to TRBJ2-3; no clear D. Germline CDR1 reads DFQATT; CDR2 reads SNEGSKA (reference sequence). Trimming stripped 6 bases from V and 8 bases from J, with 24 bases between. The CDR3 extends over 15 amino acids. In DNA, the CDR3 is TGCAGTGCAGAAGCTCCGGGCCCCCCGGACGCTACGCAGTATTTT. Translated, it gives CSAEAPGPPDATQYF.

The chain combines TRBV6-6 with TRBJ2-6; D might be TRBD1 or TRBD2, each matching 5 bases. Germline CDR1 is MNHNY and CDR2 is SVGAGI (reference sequence). The CDR3 covers 16 residues. V was cut by 8 bases and J by 1 base, with 15 bases left in between. The chain's CDR3 is CASRGAGYSGANVLTF. Written as DNA, the CDR3 is TGTGCCAGCCGGGGCGCGGGTTATTCTGGGGCCAACGTCCTGACTTTC.

The rearrangement links TRBV20-1 to TRBJ1-1; D gene unclear. V was pared by 1 base and J by 4 bases, with 19 bases between. The CDR3 totals 16 residues. Per germline, CDR1 DFQATT and CDR2 SNEGSKA (reference sequence). CDR3 sequence reads: CSARGRTQDPGTEAFF. Here the CDR3 DNA reads TGCAGTGCTAGAGGGCGGACCCAAGACCCGGGCACTGAAGCTTTCTTT.

The gene calls are TRBV3-1 and TRBJ2-6; 9 bases align to TRBD1. This CDR3 has 17 residues. Per the germline V gene, CDR1 is LGHDT and CDR2 is YNNKEL (reference sequence). V lost 4 bases to trimming and J lost 1 base; unmatched junction nucleotides: 5. The CDR3, as DNA: TGTGCCAGCAGCCTCGGGACAGGGACGTCTGGGGCCAACGTCCTGACTTTC. Translation: CASSLGTGTSGANVLTF.

As for this clonotype: It may be a read error: a sequence one base away is much more abundant. The rearrangement links TRBV7-2 to TRBJ2-5; 8 bases line up with TRBD1. V was clipped by 2 bases and J by 11 bases; unmatched bases: 13. Germline CDR1 and CDR2: SGHTA and FQGNSA. The CDR3 is 15 amino acids. The CDR3 bases are TGTGCCAGCAGCTTAACGGGACAGGAGGCCAATGAGCAGTACTTC. Protein sequence: CASSLTGQEANEQYF.

This clonotype showed up just a few times. The chain links TRBV24-1 to TRBJ1-1, with D possibly matching TRBD1 (5 bases). V dropped 2 bases and J dropped 0 bases, with 9 bases sitting between them. Looked up from germline, CDR1 is KGHDR and CDR2 is SFDVKD. The CDR3 runs to 15 residues. The CDR3 sequence: CATSDSGSMNTEAFF. The CDR3 nucleotides read TGTGCCACCAGTGATTCAGGGTCTATGAACACTGAAGCTTTCTTT.